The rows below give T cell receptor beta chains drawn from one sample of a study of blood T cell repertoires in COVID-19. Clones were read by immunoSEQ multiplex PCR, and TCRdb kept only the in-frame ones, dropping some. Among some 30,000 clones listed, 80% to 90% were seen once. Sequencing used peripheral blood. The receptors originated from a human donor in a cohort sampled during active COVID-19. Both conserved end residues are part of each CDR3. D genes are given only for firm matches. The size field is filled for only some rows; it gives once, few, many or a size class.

TGTGCCAGCAGCCTCGGGACTACACGGGACATTCAGTACTTC	CASSLGTTRDIQYF	once	TRBJ2-4	TRBV3-1/TRBV3-2	TRBD2
TGTGCCAGCAGCGGCGGACTAGCGGGATCCGACTCTGGGGCCAACGTCCTGACTTTC	CASSGGLAGSDSGANVLTF	NA	TRBJ2-6	TRBV28	TRBD2
TGTGCCAGCAGTTTACTCCCAGGGGCAACTAATGAAAAACTGTTTTTT	CASSLLPGATNEKLFF	NA	TRBJ1-4	TRBV28	NA
TGTGCCAGCTCACCTAGCACAGGGGTTGGGAACACTGAAGCTTTCTTT	CASSPSTGVGNTEAFF	once	TRBJ1-1	TRBV18	TRBD1
TGCGCCAGCAGCCCAAGAATCGGGACTAGCGGGGGATTGCGCAATGAGCAGTTCTTC	CASSPRIGTSGGLRNEQFF	NA	TRBJ2-1	TRBV4-3	TRBD2
TGTGCCAGCACCCGAGGGACTACTTCCTACGAGCAGTACTTC	CASTRGTTSYEQYF	NA	TRBJ2-7	TRBV5-4	TRBD2
TGTGCCAGCAGTAGCGGACAGTCCACTGAAGCTTTCTTT	CASSSGQSTEAFF	once	TRBJ1-1	TRBV6-5	NA
TGTGCCAGCAGCTTGAGACAGGGGGCGGGAGATACGCAGTATTTT	CASSLRQGAGDTQYF	NA	TRBJ2-3	TRBV5-4	TRBD1
TGTGCCAGCAGTGAGTCCGGGACAGGCTACTCTGGGGCCAACGTCCTGACTTTC	CASSESGTGYSGANVLTF	NA	TRBJ2-6	TRBV6-1	TRBD1
TGTGCCAGTAGTCGCGGGGCCGAAACCTACGAGCAGTACTTC	CASSRGAETYEQYF	NA	TRBJ2-7	TRBV19	NA
TGTGCCAGCAGCGTAGGGACTCGAAACGCTAATCAAGAGACCCAGTACTTC	CASSVGTRNANQETQYF	NA	TRBJ2-5	TRBV9	NA
TGTGCCATCAGCAAGCAGGGGGCGAACACTGAAGCTTTCTTT	CAISKQGANTEAFF	NA	TRBJ1-1	TRBV10-3	TRBD1
TGTGCCAGCTCACCACCGGGACTATACAATGAGCAGTTCTTC	CASSPPGLYNEQFF	NA	TRBJ2-1	TRBV18	TRBD2
TGTGCCAGCAGTTTAGGGGCTACCTACGAGCAGTACTTC	CASSLGATYEQYF	NA	TRBJ2-7	TRBV28	NA
TGCGCCAGCAGCCAAGTAGGGGTGGGCTCCTACGAGCAGTACTTC	CASSQVGVGSYEQYF	NA	TRBJ2-7	TRBV4-3	NA
TGTGCCAGCAGCTTGACAGGGAGTTATAGCAATCAGCCCCAGCATTTT	CASSLTGSYSNQPQHF	few	TRBJ1-5	TRBV5-8	NA
TGTGCCAGCAGCTTGGGACAGGCGATCTCTGGAAACACCATATATTTT	CASSLGQAISGNTIYF	few	TRBJ1-3	TRBV7-6	TRBD1
TGCAGCGTGGGGGGGGTCAACGAGCAGTACTTC	CSVGGVNEQYF	NA	TRBJ2-7	TRBV29-1	TRBD2
TGTGCCAGTAGTCTCGCCGGGGGGCCAAGGGAGACCCAGTACTTC	CASSLAGGPRETQYF	NA	TRBJ2-5	TRBV19	NA
TGTGCCAGCAGCTTAGGCCTAGGACAGGGCAATGAGCAGTTCTTC	CASSLGLGQGNEQFF	NA	TRBJ2-1	TRBV7-9	TRBD1
TGCGCCAGCAGCGCCGGACAGGGGGCCTCTAACTATGGCTACACCTTC	CASSAGQGASNYGYTF	NA	TRBJ1-2	TRBV5-1	TRBD1
TGCAGCGTCGACCCAGAACAGGAACCTATAGCCAAAAACATTCAGTACTTC	CSVDPEQEPIAKNIQYF	NA	TRBJ2-4	TRBV29-1	NA
TGTGCCAGCAGCCGCGACAGGGCCATTGAGGAGCAGTACTTC	CASSRDRAIEEQYF	NA	TRBJ2-7	TRBV7-2	TRBD1
TGTGCCAGCAGTGGCAGTATCAGCAATCAGCCCCAGCATTTT	CASSGSISNQPQHF	few	TRBJ1-5	TRBV2	NA
TGTGCCAGCAGTTTGGCCGGGACAGGGGGCGCGATTTTCGATACGCAGTATTTT	CASSLAGTGGAIFDTQYF	NA	TRBJ2-3	TRBV27	TRBD1
TGTGCCAGCAGGCAGACAGATACGCAGTATTTT	CASRQTDTQYF	NA	TRBJ2-3	TRBV3-1/TRBV3-2	NA
TGTGCCAGCAGCGGCGGGGGGGCCAATGAGCAGTTCTTC	CASSGGGANEQFF	once	TRBJ2-1	TRBV27	TRBD2
TGTGCCAGCAGCCGGGACAGGGGAAACATTCAGTACTTC	CASSRDRGNIQYF	few	TRBJ2-4	TRBV7-8	TRBD1
TGTGCCAGCAGTTACAACGGACAGTATAATTCACCCCTCCACTTT	CASSYNGQYNSPLHF	NA	TRBJ1-6	TRBV6-5	NA
TGCGCCAGCAGCTTGGCTAGCGGGGGATTCACAGATACGCAGTATTTT	CASSLASGGFTDTQYF	NA	TRBJ2-3	TRBV5-1	TRBD2
TGTGCCAGCTCGCCCGTTCGGACAGGGGTTCGGACTGAAGCTTTCTTT	CASSPVRTGVRTEAFF	NA	TRBJ1-1	TRBV18	TRBD1
TGCGCCAGCAGCTCCGGGACTAGCCAAGAGACCCAGTACTTC	CASSSGTSQETQYF	once	TRBJ2-5	TRBV5-1	TRBD2
TGCGCCAGCAGTGTCCGGACAGGGACGGGAAACACCATATATTTT	CASSVRTGTGNTIYF	NA	TRBJ1-3	TRBV10-2	TRBD1
TGTGCCAGCAGCGCGGGACAGGTCCAAGAGACCCAGTACTTC	CASSAGQVQETQYF	NA	TRBJ2-5	TRBV5-4	TRBD1
TGTGCCAGCAGCCAGGGTATTAGACTAGCGGGCCAAGAGACCCAGTACTTC	CASSQGIRLAGQETQYF	NA	TRBJ2-5	TRBV3-1/TRBV3-2	TRBD2
TGTGCCAGCAGTTACTCTAGCGGGGGATTTTACGAGCAGTACTTC	CASSYSSGGFYEQYF	once	TRBJ2-7	TRBV6-5	TRBD2
TGTGCCAGCAGCTTGGAACAGGGGGCTTACGAGCAGTACTTC	CASSLEQGAYEQYF	once	TRBJ2-7	TRBV5-5	TRBD1
TGTGCCAGCCGACAGGGACAGTCCCACAATGAGCAGTTCTTC	CASRQGQSHNEQFF	NA	TRBJ2-1	TRBV6-5	TRBD1
TGTGCCAGCAGCCAAGTAGCAGCAGGAGCGGGGGGCACAGATACGCAGTATTTT	CASSQVAAGAGGTDTQYF	NA	TRBJ2-3	TRBV4-2	TRBD2
TGCGCCAGCAGCCAGGGACAGATCTATGGCTACACCTTC	CASSQGQIYGYTF	NA	TRBJ1-2	TRBV5-1	TRBD1
TGTGCCAGCAGCTTAGTTGCGGGGGGGCGGCTCTACGAGCAGTACTTC	CASSLVAGGRLYEQYF	NA	TRBJ2-7	TRBV7-2	TRBD2
TGTGCCAGCAGTGAAGGAAAGGCGGGGGGGAGGGAGCAGTACTTC	CASSEGKAGGREQYF	once	TRBJ2-7	TRBV6-1	TRBD2
TGTGCCAGCAGCTTACAAACTAGCGGGGGGGCCGCTGAGCAGTTCTTC	CASSLQTSGGAAEQFF	NA	TRBJ2-1	TRBV11-3	TRBD2
TGTGCCAGCAGGACAGGGGGTAACAATGAGCAGTTCTTC	CASRTGGNNEQFF	NA	TRBJ2-1	TRBV11-2	TRBD1
TGTGCCAGCAGCCAGGGACAGTTTCAGCCCCAGCATTTT	CASSQGQFQPQHF	NA	TRBJ1-5	TRBV3-1/TRBV3-2	TRBD1
TGTGCCAGCAGCGGATCCTCACGGGGGACTGAAGCTTTCTTT	CASSGSSRGTEAFF	NA	TRBJ1-1	TRBV9	NA
TGTGCCACCAGCAGAGAGTTGTGGGGGGAGGATGGCTACACCTTC	CATSRELWGEDGYTF	NA	TRBJ1-2	TRBV15	NA
TGTGCCATCAGTGAGTCCCGAAAACTGTTTTTT	CAISESRKLFF	NA	TRBJ1-4	TRBV10-3	NA
TGTGCCAGTAGATCTCCCGGGACAGGGAACTATGGCTACACCTTC	CASRSPGTGNYGYTF	NA	TRBJ1-2	TRBV19	TRBD1
TGTGCCAGCAGTTACTCGACACAACTTAATGAGCAGTTCTTC	CASSYSTQLNEQFF	NA	TRBJ2-1	TRBV6-6	NA